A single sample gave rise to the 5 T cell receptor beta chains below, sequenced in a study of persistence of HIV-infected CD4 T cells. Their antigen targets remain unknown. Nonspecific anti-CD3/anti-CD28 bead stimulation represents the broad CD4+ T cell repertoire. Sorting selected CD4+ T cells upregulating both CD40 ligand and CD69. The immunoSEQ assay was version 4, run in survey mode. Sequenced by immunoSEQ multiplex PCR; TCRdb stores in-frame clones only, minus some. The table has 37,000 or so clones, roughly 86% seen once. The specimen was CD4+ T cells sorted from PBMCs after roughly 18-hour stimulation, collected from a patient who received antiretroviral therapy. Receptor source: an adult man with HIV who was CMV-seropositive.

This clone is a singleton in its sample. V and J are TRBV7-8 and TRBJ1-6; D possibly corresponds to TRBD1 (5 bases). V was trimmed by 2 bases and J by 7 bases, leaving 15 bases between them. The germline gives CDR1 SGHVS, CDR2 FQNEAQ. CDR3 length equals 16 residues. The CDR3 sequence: CASSLRGRGSNSPLHF. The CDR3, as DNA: TGTGCCAGCAGCTTACGGGGGAGGGGCTCAAATTCACCCCTCCACTTT.

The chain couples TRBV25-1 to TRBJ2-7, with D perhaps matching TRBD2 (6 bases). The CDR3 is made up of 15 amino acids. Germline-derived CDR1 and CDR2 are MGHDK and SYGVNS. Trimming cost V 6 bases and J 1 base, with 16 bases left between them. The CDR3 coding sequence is TGTGCCAGCAGGGTGAGGGAGGCCGGGTCCTACGAGCAGTACTTC. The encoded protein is CASRVREAGSYEQYF.

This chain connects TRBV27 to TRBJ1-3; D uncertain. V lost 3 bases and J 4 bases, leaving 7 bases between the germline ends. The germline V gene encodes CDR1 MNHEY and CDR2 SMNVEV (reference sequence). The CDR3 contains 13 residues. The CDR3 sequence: CASSLVAGNTIYF. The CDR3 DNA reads TGTGCCAGCAGTTTGGTGGCCGGAAACACCATATATTTT.

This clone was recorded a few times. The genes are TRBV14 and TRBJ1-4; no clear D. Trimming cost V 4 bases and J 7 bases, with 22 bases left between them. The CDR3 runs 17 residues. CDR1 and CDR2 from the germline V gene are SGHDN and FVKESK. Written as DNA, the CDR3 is TGTGCCAGCAGCCGAGTAAGGATGGAGTTTGCAGGTGAAAAACTGTTTTTT. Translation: CASSRVRMEFAGEKLFF.

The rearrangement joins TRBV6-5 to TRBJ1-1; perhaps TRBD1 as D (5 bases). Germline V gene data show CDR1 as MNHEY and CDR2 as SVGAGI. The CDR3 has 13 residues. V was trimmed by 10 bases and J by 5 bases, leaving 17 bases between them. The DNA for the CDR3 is TGTGCCACCCCGAAAGCAGGGTTGACTGAAGCTTTCTTT. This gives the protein CATPKAGLTEAFF.